This is a list of T cell receptor beta chains from one sample in a study of T-cell memory formation after mild COVID-19. TCRdb re-called the 5' RACE reads through MiXCR, storing one row per CDR3 protein. The sample holds about 260,000 distinct CDR3 sequences, around 17% seen once. Sequencing input: PBMCs or a T cell subset sorted from them (not recorded which). Every receptor here comes from a young man who had mild COVID-19 (a few samples of this study predate the infection). Cell type and time point are not known. The CDR3 runs from the conserved cysteine through the conserved F or W. D genes are given only for firm matches. Size tells how often a clone was seen (once, few, many) or the class of an expanded clone, and some rows leave it out.

j_call: TRBJ1-1; clone_size: few; v_call: TRBV12-3/TRBV12-4; d_call: .; cdr3_nt: TGTGCCAGCAGTTCAAATCGCGAGGGGCCCGCTGGTGCTTTCTTT; cdr3_aa: CASSSNREGPAGAFF
j_call: TRBJ2-1; clone_size: few; v_call: TRBV7-2; d_call: .; cdr3_nt: TGTGCCAGCATTGTAGTGGGGGGCCACAATGAGCAGTTCTTC; cdr3_aa: CASIVVGGHNEQFF
j_call: TRBJ1-5; clone_size: many; v_call: TRBV10-1; d_call: .; cdr3_nt: TGCGCCAGCAATTCGAGGCCCCCCGAAGGCAATCAGCCCCAGCATTTT; cdr3_aa: CASNSRPPEGNQPQHF
j_call: TRBJ1-1; clone_size: few; v_call: TRBV4-1; d_call: .; cdr3_nt: TGCGCCAGCACCGCTAAGGCAGGAGGCCTGAACACTGAAGCTTTCTTT; cdr3_aa: CASTAKAGGLNTEAFF
j_call: TRBJ1-1; clone_size: .; v_call: TRBV6-5; d_call: .; cdr3_nt: TGTGCCAGCAGTTACGGCTTGTTCGAGAACACTGAAGCTTTCTTT; cdr3_aa: CASSYGLFENTEAFF
j_call: TRBJ2-2; clone_size: few; v_call: TRBV7-8; d_call: TRBD2; cdr3_nt: TGTGCCAGCAGCTCACTAGCGGGGGGTACCGGGGAGCTGTTTTTT; cdr3_aa: CASSSLAGGTGELFF
j_call: TRBJ1-2; clone_size: once; v_call: TRBV12-3/TRBV12-4; d_call: TRBD1; cdr3_nt: TGTGCCAGCAGTTCACAGGGGGCGCGGGGCTACACCTTC; cdr3_aa: CASSSQGARGYTF
j_call: TRBJ2-3; clone_size: few; v_call: TRBV20-1; d_call: TRBD2; cdr3_nt: TGCAGTGCCAACCATGGACTAGCGGATACAGATACGCAGTATTTT; cdr3_aa: CSANHGLADTDTQYF
j_call: TRBJ1-2; clone_size: few; v_call: TRBV7-2; d_call: .; cdr3_nt: TGTGCCAGCAGCTTAGACACCTTCTATGGCTACACCTTC; cdr3_aa: CASSLDTFYGYTF
j_call: TRBJ2-6; clone_size: .; v_call: TRBV24-1; d_call: .; cdr3_nt: TGTGCCACCCAATTCCCGGGGGCCAACGTCCTGACTTTC; cdr3_aa: CATQFPGANVLTF
j_call: TRBJ1-3; clone_size: many; v_call: TRBV18; d_call: .; cdr3_nt: TGTGCCAGCTCACCGCAACCCCCGGTGTACGGAAACACCATATATTTT; cdr3_aa: CASSPQPPVYGNTIYF
j_call: TRBJ1-1; clone_size: .; v_call: TRBV29-1; d_call: .; cdr3_nt: TGCAGCGTTGAACCGACAGGGAACACTGAAGCTTTCTTT; cdr3_aa: CSVEPTGNTEAFF
j_call: TRBJ2-2; clone_size: few; v_call: TRBV19; d_call: .; cdr3_nt: TGTGCCAGTAGTAGGATCAGTTTGAACACCGGGGAGCTGTTTTTT; cdr3_aa: CASSRISLNTGELFF
j_call: TRBJ2-2; clone_size: .; v_call: TRBV6-6; d_call: .; cdr3_nt: TGTGCCAGCAGTTACATCACCGGGGAGCTGTTTTTT; cdr3_aa: CASSYITGELFF
j_call: TRBJ1-5; clone_size: few; v_call: TRBV2; d_call: TRBD1; cdr3_nt: TGTGCCAGCCTACCGGGGACAGGGTACAATCAGCCCCAGCATTTT; cdr3_aa: CASLPGTGYNQPQHF
j_call: TRBJ1-1; clone_size: .; v_call: TRBV7-9; d_call: .; cdr3_nt: TGTGCCAGCAGCTTACTTTCAGGGATGAACACTGAAGCTTTCTTT; cdr3_aa: CASSLLSGMNTEAFF
j_call: TRBJ1-2; clone_size: many; v_call: TRBV5-1; d_call: TRBD1; cdr3_nt: TGCGCCAGTGGGGAAGCGACAGGGATTAACTATGGCTACACCTTC; cdr3_aa: CASGEATGINYGYTF
j_call: TRBJ2-3; clone_size: .; v_call: TRBV7-8; d_call: TRBD2; cdr3_nt: TGTGCCAGCAGTACTAGCGTAGGGACAGATACGCAGTATTTT; cdr3_aa: CASSTSVGTDTQYF